Described below is a single TCR beta chain sequence and its context. What it binds is unknown. The CDR3 has 17 amino acids. Germline V lookup: CDR1 SGDLS, CDR2 YYNGEE. V was cut by 4 bases and J by 0 bases, with 17 bases left in between. This sample stems from a study of cytomegalovirus exposure and HLA in healthy donors. The study's findings and limits: Cytomegalovirus status was reportedly diagnosed by the classifier with high specificity and sensitivity. A missense variant in DCLRE1C was later tied to TCR beta V- and J-gene trimming.

The PCR contained 60 Vbeta and 13 Jbeta primers. Some clones are missing from TCRdb's copy, which holds only in-frame ones; the method was immunoSEQ multiplex PCR. The profile shows some 160,000 clones, roughly 80% of them singletons. The clonotype was recovered from a middle-aged woman in good health and CMV-seropositive. The chain links TRBV9 to TRBJ2-1; tentative D call: TRBD1 (6 bases). Sequencing used PBMCs. This CDR3 reads CASSTRTGFRSYNEQFF. The CDR3 nucleotides read TGTGCCAGCAGCACCCGAACAGGGTTCCGCTCCTACAATGAGCAGTTCTTC. Looking up the rest from reference TRBV9 and TRBJ2-1 gives the full variable domain: DSGVTQTPKHLITATGQRVTLRCSPRSGDLSVYWYQQSLDQGLQFLIQYYNGEERAKGNILERFSAQQFPDLHSELNLSSLELGDSALYFCASSTRTGFRSYNEQFFGPGTRLTVL.